The 25 T cell receptor beta chains in this list originate from one sample, sequenced in a study of blood T cell repertoires in COVID-19. TCRdb's copy holds only in-frame clones and misses some; the assay was immunoSEQ multiplex PCR. This sample yields over 95,000 clones, of which approximately 81% are seen a single time; about 1.4% belongs to the top ten. Sequencing was carried out using peripheral blood. These receptors were obtained from a man aged 45-60 years with acute or convalescent COVID-19.

The chain couples TRBV19 to TRBJ1-3; D possibly corresponds to TRBD1 (6 bases). CDR1 is LNHDA and CDR2 is SQIVND in the germline V gene (reference sequence). There are 15 residues in the CDR3. Trimming cost V 6 bases and J 0 bases, with 12 bases left between them. The CDR3 here is CASRRQAYSGNTIYF. CDR3 coding DNA: TGTGCCAGTAGGAGACAGGCCTACTCTGGAAACACCATATATTTT.

The chain has TRBV6-6 and TRBJ2-1; 9 bases match TRBD2. V lost 5 bases, J lost 8 bases, and 16 bases stayed unmatched. The CDR3 totals 17 residues. Germline CDR1 reads MNHNY; CDR2 reads SVGAGI (reference sequence). The CDR3 loop reads CASSPYRSGGLPHEQFF. In DNA, the CDR3 is TGTGCCAGCAGTCCCTACCGTAGCGGGGGACTCCCCCATGAGCAGTTCTTC.

The genes are TRBV16 and TRBJ1-5; possibly TRBD1 for D (5 bases). Trimming stripped 2 bases from V and 5 bases from J, with 10 bases between. CDR1 and CDR2 (germline): KGHSY, FQNENV. The CDR3 has 14 residues. CDR3 residues: CASSQQWGDQPQHF. The DNA of the CDR3 is TGTGCCAGCAGCCAACAATGGGGGGATCAGCCCCAGCATTTT.

J is TRBJ2-7 and V is TRBV28; 8 bases are shared with TRBD1. This CDR3 has 15 amino acids. Germline V gene data show CDR1 as MDHEN and CDR2 as SYDVKM. The J segment lost 3 bases and the V segment lost 6 bases, leaving 10 bases of the junction unmatched. The CDR3 region has the DNA TGTGCCAGCAGCTTCCTTCGACAGGGGAGCTACGAGCAGTACTTC. Its translation: CASSFLRQGSYEQYF.

This chain uses TRBV19 with TRBJ1-2; TRBD1 aligns across 8 bases. This CDR3 spans 14 amino acids. Looked up from germline, CDR1 is LNHDA and CDR2 is SQIVND (reference sequence). The V segment lost 3 bases and the J segment 7 bases; nucleotides outside the gene matches: 7. The DNA of the CDR3 is TGTGCCAGTAGTATTTCGGACAGGGTGGCTGGCTACACCTTC. Its translation: CASSISDRVAGYTF.

The rearrangement joins TRBV9 to TRBJ1-3; D not resolved. This CDR3 has 14 amino acids. V lost 0 bases, J lost 4 bases, and 8 bases lay in between. Germline CDR1 and CDR2: SGDLS and YYNGEE. The CDR3 loop reads CASSVAQQGNTIYF. DNA of the CDR3: TGTGCCAGCAGCGTAGCCCAACAGGGAAACACCATATATTTT.

The J gene is TRBJ1-2, the V gene TRBV3-1 (or the pseudogene TRBV3-2); 7 positions agree with TRBD1. The CDR3 runs 16 residues. V shed 4 bases and J 7 bases; nucleotides not matched to a gene: 15. Germline lookup yields CDR1 LGHDT and CDR2 YNNKEL (reference sequence). The chain's CDR3 is CASSPETSRQGSGYTF. DNA of the CDR3: TGTGCCAGCAGCCCCGAGACTTCGCGACAGGGTTCTGGCTACACCTTC.

A single count supports this clone. This sequence joins TRBV23-1 and TRBJ2-1; tentatively, D is TRBD2 (6 bases). TRBV23-1 is treated as an ORF (open reading frame) with a function not yet certain. Trimming cost V 0 bases and J 2 bases, with 14 bases left between them. The CDR3 sequence is 17 residues long. DNA for the CDR3: TGCGCCAGCAGTCAATCGAAGTGTGGAGGGGCCTACAATGAGCAGTTCTTC. Its protein is CASSQSKCGGAYNEQFF.

The chain carries TRBV7-8 and TRBJ2-5, with D possibly being TRBD1 (5 bases). The CDR3 spans 13 residues. Germline CDR1 and CDR2: SGHVS and FQNEAQ. V lost 6 bases, J lost 5 bases, and 13 bases lay in between. The CDR3, as DNA: TGTGCCAGCAGTTCCGGCAGGGTGGAGACCCAGTACTTC. It translates to CASSSGRVETQYF.

The V call is TRBV2, the J call TRBJ1-6; D unclear. The CDR3 extends over 13 amino acids. The germline gives CDR1 SNHLY, CDR2 FYNNEI. V was shortened by 6 bases and J by 7 bases, with 10 bases between the two germline ends. Here the CDR3 reads CASRGQSNSPLHF. CDR3 nucleotides: TGTGCCAGCAGGGGCCAGTCAAATTCACCCCTCCACTTT.

J is TRBJ1-1 and V is TRBV3-1 (or the pseudogene TRBV3-2); D gene unclear. V lost 1 base to trimming and J lost 2 bases, with 8 bases between them. Per the germline V gene, CDR1 is LGHDT and CDR2 is YNNKEL (reference sequence). The CDR3 has 14 amino acids. In nucleotides, the CDR3 is TGTGCCAGCAGCCAAGGTTTTCTTAACACTGAAGCTTTCTTT. Protein sequence: CASSQGFLNTEAFF.

The chain has TRBV7-8 and TRBJ2-4, with TRBD2 identical over 8 bases. CDR1 and CDR2 (germline): SGHVS, FQNEAQ. V was clipped by 4 bases and J by 3 bases; unmatched bases: 8. The CDR3 totals 16 residues. CDR3 in DNA: TGTGCCAGCAGCTCACCGGGGGGGCTAGGCAAAAACATTCAGTACTTC. This encodes CASSSPGGLGKNIQYF.

The chain combines TRBV5-1 with TRBJ2-6; tentatively, D is TRBD2 (6 bases). V was cut by 9 bases and J by 2 bases, with 24 bases left in between. Germline CDR1 is SGHRS and CDR2 is YFSETQ. The CDR3 extends over 18 amino acids. The CDR3 sequence: CATHGGYSLGTGANVLTF. The CDR3 coding sequence is TGCGCCACCCATGGGGGGTATTCGCTAGGCACTGGGGCCAACGTCCTGACTTTC.

V gene TRBV27 combines with J gene TRBJ1-2; 8 bases align to TRBD1. Germline-derived CDR1 and CDR2 are MNHEY and SMNVEV (reference sequence). CDR3 length: 13 amino acids. The trim removed 10 bases at V and 8 bases at J, leaving 12 bases unmatched. In nucleotides, the CDR3 is TGTGCCACCCGGGACAGGCGACCGGGCGGCTACACCTTC. It encodes CATRDRRPGGYTF.

The CDR3 is CASSLAEGANGYTF. For the CDR3, the DNA is TGTGCCAGCAGCTTGGCCGAGGGGGCGAATGGCTACACCTTC. This chain uses TRBV7-8 with TRBJ1-2, with 7 nucleotides matching TRBD1. Germline V gives CDR1 SGHVS, CDR2 FQNEAQ. The CDR3 extends over 14 amino acids. Trimming removed 3 bases from V and 6 bases from J; junction bases left unmatched: 7.

This clone was seen just once. V and J are TRBV18 and TRBJ2-1; 10 bases map to TRBD2. Trimming cost V 4 bases and J 1 base; bases outside gene matches: 1. This CDR3 is 15 amino acids long. Germline loops: CDR1 KGHSH, CDR2 LQKENI. The CDR3 reads CASSLLAGSYNEQFF. The CDR3 nucleotides read TGTGCCAGCTCACTACTAGCGGGGTCCTACAATGAGCAGTTCTTC.

The V and J genes are TRBV5-1 and TRBJ1-2; the D gene is possibly TRBD1 (6 bases). The germline V gene encodes CDR1 SGHRS and CDR2 YFSETQ. CDR3 length: 15 residues. V lost 1 base and J lost 4, with 14 bases in between. CDR3 DNA sequence: TGCGCCAGCAGCTTGACAACCCTAGGGGGCTATGGCTACACCTTC. It encodes CASSLTTLGGYGYTF.

V gene TRBV5-4 combines with J gene TRBJ1-2; the match to TRBD1 covers 8 bases. With 1 base clipped from V and 7 bases from J, the junction kept 3 bases outside the gene matches. The germline V gene has CDR1 SGHNT and CDR2 YYREEE (reference sequence). CDR3 length equals 13 residues. This CDR3 reads CASSLRQGSGYTF. The CDR3 coding sequence is TGTGCCAGCAGCTTGAGACAGGGGTCTGGCTACACCTTC.

V gene TRBV7-3 combines with J gene TRBJ2-1; TRBD1 matches 10 bases. The trim removed 5 bases at V and 4 bases at J, leaving 5 bases unmatched. The CDR3 extends over 15 amino acids. CDR1 and CDR2 (germline): SGHTA, FQGTGA. CDR3 protein: CASSGDRGPYNEQFF. As DNA, the CDR3 is TGTGCCAGCAGCGGGGACAGGGGACCTTACAATGAGCAGTTCTTC.

In its sample, this clone was seen a few times. The chain couples TRBV27 to TRBJ1-5; 8 positions agree with TRBD1. Germline CDR1 reads MNHEY; CDR2 reads SMNVEV (reference sequence). This CDR3 is built from 15 residues. The V gene end was trimmed by 5 bases and the J gene end by 1 base; junction bases not matched to a gene: 4. CDR3 residues: CASSLRQGSNQPQHF. CDR3 in DNA: TGTGCCAGCAGTCTCCGACAGGGGAGCAATCAGCCCCAGCATTTT.

This chain joins TRBV10-3 and TRBJ1-5, with D hard to call. Per germline, CDR1 ENHRY and CDR2 SYGVKD. The CDR3 contains 13 residues. V was clipped by 5 bases and J by 7 bases, with 12 bases between them. CDR3 sequence (DNA): TGTGCCATCAGTCCGCGGGAGGAGCAGCCCCAGCATTTT. Protein: CAISPREEQPQHF.

The chain joins TRBV5-6 to TRBJ1-5; D is perhaps TRBD1 (5 bases). Germline V gene data show CDR1 as SGHDT and CDR2 as YYEEEE. V lost 0 bases, J lost 5 bases, and 9 bases lay in between. The CDR3 totals 14 residues. The CDR3 protein is CASSLAAGHQPQHF. The CDR3 DNA reads TGTGCCAGCAGCTTGGCCGCAGGGCATCAGCCCCAGCATTTT.

This sequence joins TRBV2 and TRBJ2-3; D perhaps matches TRBD1 (6 bases). Germline V gene lookup returns CDR1 SNHLY and CDR2 FYNNEI. V gave up 5 bases and J gave up 4 bases, with 10 bases separating them. This CDR3 comprises 13 residues. The CDR3 region has the DNA TGTGCCAGCAGTACTGGACAGTCAGATACGCAGTATTTT. Its translation: CASSTGQSDTQYF.

CDR3 amino acids: CASTKKGTGEDEKLFF. The CDR3 DNA reads TGTGCCAGCACCAAGAAGGGGACAGGGGAAGATGAAAAACTGTTTTTT. This chain connects TRBV21-1 to TRBJ1-4; TRBD1 is the table's D call and was not checked against the DNA. TRBV21-1 is noted as a pseudogene. CDR3 size: 16 residues.

The chain employs TRBV5-1 and TRBJ2-1; D unclear. Germline CDR1 and CDR2: SGHRS and YFSETQ. Trimming left V 4 bases short and J 0 bases short, with 11 bases between. This CDR3 is built from 15 residues. CDR3 DNA sequence: TGCGCCAGCAGCCTTACTTTCGTCTCCTACAATGAGCAGTTCTTC. Protein sequence: CASSLTFVSYNEQFF. Full variable domain (outside the CDR3, taken from reference TRBV5-1 and TRBJ2-1): KAGVTQTPRYLIKTRGQQVTLSCSPISGHRSVSWYQQTPGQGLQFLFEYFSETQRNKGNFPGRFSGRQFSNSRSEMNVSTLELGDSALYLCASSLTFVSYNEQFFGPGTRLTVL.